The rows below give T cell receptor beta chains drawn from one sample of a study of cytomegalovirus exposure and HLA in healthy donors. Produced via immunoSEQ multiplex PCR; TCRdb's table is partial and in-frame only. The table shows some 150,000 clones, with 70% to 80% occurring only once. Sequenced material: PBMCs. The receptors were gathered from a woman aged 45 to 65 in good health and CMV-seronegative. CDR3s include the opening cysteine and the closing phenylalanine or tryptophan. Fields, in order: V gene, clone size, D gene, J gene, CDR3 DNA, CDR3 protein. D genes are given only for firm matches. Expanded clones get a size class; other rows say once, few or many, or leave the size out.

V gene: TRBV14
clone size: -
D gene: -
J gene: TRBJ1-4
CDR3 DNA: TGTGCCAGCAGCTTGTCCGGGTCCCTTGAAAAACTGTTTTTT
CDR3 protein: CASSLSGSLEKLFF

V gene: TRBV6-4
clone size: -
D gene: TRBD2
J gene: TRBJ2-3
CDR3 DNA: TGTGCCAGCAGTGAGACTAGCGGGACAGATACGCAGTATTTT
CDR3 protein: CASSETSGTDTQYF

V gene: TRBV27
clone size: few
D gene: TRBD1
J gene: TRBJ2-7
CDR3 DNA: TGTGCCAGCAGAATCGGGACAGGGACCTACGAGCAGTACTTC
CDR3 protein: CASRIGTGTYEQYF

V gene: TRBV6-5
clone size: -
D gene: -
J gene: TRBJ2-4
CDR3 DNA: TGTGCCAGCAGTTCCTCCTCCAGAGCCAAAAACATTCAGTACTTC
CDR3 protein: CASSSSSRAKNIQYF

V gene: TRBV7-3
clone size: -
D gene: TRBD2
J gene: TRBJ2-3
CDR3 DNA: TGTGCCAGCTCTAGCGGCCGGAGCGGGGATACGCAGTATTTT
CDR3 protein: CASSSGRSGDTQYF

V gene: TRBV4-1
clone size: -
D gene: -
J gene: TRBJ1-1
CDR3 DNA: TGCGCCAGCAGCCATTCAGGGCTGCGGAGCACTGAAGCTTTCTTT
CDR3 protein: CASSHSGLRSTEAFF

V gene: TRBV11-3
clone size: -
D gene: -
J gene: TRBJ2-1
CDR3 DNA: TGTGCCAGCAGCTCAGTACACAATGAGCAGTTCTTC
CDR3 protein: CASSSVHNEQFF

V gene: TRBV28
clone size: -
D gene: TRBD1
J gene: TRBJ2-7
CDR3 DNA: TGTGCCAGCAGCTCTATCGGGACAGGACCCTACGAGCAGTACTTC
CDR3 protein: CASSSIGTGPYEQYF

V gene: TRBV4-3
clone size: -
D gene: TRBD2
J gene: TRBJ2-7
CDR3 DNA: TGCGCCAGCAGCCAAGAAGCACTAGCGGGAGTAGGGGCCTACGAGCAGTACTTC
CDR3 protein: CASSQEALAGVGAYEQYF

V gene: TRBV7-2
clone size: -
D gene: -
J gene: TRBJ2-1
CDR3 DNA: TGTGCCAGCAGCCCGACAGAGAATGAGCAGTTCTTC
CDR3 protein: CASSPTENEQFF

V gene: TRBV28
clone size: -
D gene: -
J gene: TRBJ1-1
CDR3 DNA: TGTGCCAGCAGTAAACAGAATGGGCGCACTGAAGCTTTCTTT
CDR3 protein: CASSKQNGRTEAFF

V gene: TRBV14
clone size: -
D gene: -
J gene: TRBJ2-7
CDR3 DNA: TGTGCCAGCAGCCGCAGGGGCGTTACGGACGAGCAGTACTTC
CDR3 protein: CASSRRGVTDEQYF

V gene: TRBV27
clone size: -
D gene: TRBD1
J gene: TRBJ2-2
CDR3 DNA: TGTGCCAGCAGTTCCTGGGGCAGGGGGCGCGACGGGGAGCTGTTTTTT
CDR3 protein: CASSSWGRGRDGELFF

V gene: TRBV2
clone size: once
D gene: TRBD2
J gene: TRBJ2-5
CDR3 DNA: TGTGCCAGCAATTTGCGGGGGACCGTGGGGACCCAGTACTTC
CDR3 protein: CASNLRGTVGTQYF

V gene: TRBV30
clone size: -
D gene: -
J gene: TRBJ2-7
CDR3 DNA: TGTGCCTGGATTCCGGGGAACTACGAGCAGTACTTC
CDR3 protein: CAWIPGNYEQYF

V gene: TRBV15
clone size: -
D gene: -
J gene: TRBJ2-7
CDR3 DNA: TGTGCCACCAGGGGAATCGACAGGCGCGAGCAGTACTTC
CDR3 protein: CATRGIDRREQYF

V gene: TRBV7-2
clone size: -
D gene: -
J gene: TRBJ1-6
CDR3 DNA: TGTGCCAGCAGCCTGGGAGGGAATTCACCCCTCCACTTT
CDR3 protein: CASSLGGNSPLHF

V gene: TRBV2
clone size: -
D gene: -
J gene: TRBJ2-4
CDR3 DNA: TGTGCCAGCAGGTTTAATAGAGGCTCCATAGCCAAAAACATTCAGTACTTC
CDR3 protein: CASRFNRGSIAKNIQYF

V gene: TRBV4-1
clone size: -
D gene: TRBD2
J gene: TRBJ2-7
CDR3 DNA: TGCGCCAGCAGCCAAGATATAGCGGGGGCCTACGAGCAGTACTTC
CDR3 protein: CASSQDIAGAYEQYF

V gene: TRBV7-2
clone size: -
D gene: -
J gene: TRBJ2-5
CDR3 DNA: TGTGCCAGCAGCCTAGACCAGACAGCGGGAGAGACCCAGTACTTC
CDR3 protein: CASSLDQTAGETQYF

V gene: TRBV4-3
clone size: -
D gene: -
J gene: TRBJ2-3
CDR3 DNA: TGCGCCAGCAGCCAAGGGCTCGTTAATACGCAGTATTTT
CDR3 protein: CASSQGLVNTQYF

V gene: TRBV19
clone size: -
D gene: -
J gene: TRBJ2-6
CDR3 DNA: TGTGCCAGTAAAACCCGGGACAACCCCTCTGGGGCCAACGTCCTGACTTTC
CDR3 protein: CASKTRDNPSGANVLTF

V gene: TRBV27
clone size: -
D gene: TRBD2
J gene: TRBJ2-2
CDR3 DNA: TGTGCCAGCAGTTTATCTATAGGAGCGGGAGGTTACACCGGGGAGCTGTTTTTT
CDR3 protein: CASSLSIGAGGYTGELFF

V gene: TRBV25-1
clone size: -
D gene: TRBD2
J gene: TRBJ2-1
CDR3 DNA: TGTGCCAGCAGTGCATATACGGGAGGGCCGAACGAGCAGTTCTTC
CDR3 protein: CASSAYTGGPNEQFF

V gene: TRBV6-6
clone size: -
D gene: TRBD2
J gene: TRBJ2-7
CDR3 DNA: TGTGCCAGCAACTTGGGACTAGCGGGGCCCTACGAGCAGTACTTC
CDR3 protein: CASNLGLAGPYEQYF

V gene: TRBV6-5
clone size: -
D gene: TRBD1
J gene: TRBJ1-4
CDR3 DNA: TGTGCCAGCAGTTACTCGGACAGGGTTTTGGAAAAACTGTTTTTT
CDR3 protein: CASSYSDRVLEKLFF

V gene: TRBV27
clone size: -
D gene: TRBD2
J gene: TRBJ2-1
CDR3 DNA: TGTGCCAGCAGCCCCCAGGTGCTAGCGGGGGCCAATGAGCAGTTCTTC
CDR3 protein: CASSPQVLAGANEQFF

V gene: TRBV25-1
clone size: -
D gene: TRBD1
J gene: TRBJ1-2
CDR3 DNA: TGTGCCAGCAGTGGACCCACTCCAGGGGACAGCTTTAACTATGGCTACACCTTC
CDR3 protein: CASSGPTPGDSFNYGYTF

V gene: TRBV30
clone size: once
D gene: -
J gene: TRBJ1-3
CDR3 DNA: TGTGCCTGGAGTTCTAGGGGAAACACCATATATTTT
CDR3 protein: CAWSSRGNTIYF

V gene: TRBV28
clone size: -
D gene: -
J gene: TRBJ2-5
CDR3 DNA: TGTGCCAGCAGTTTAGGAGGGGCCCAAGAGACCCAGTACTTC
CDR3 protein: CASSLGGAQETQYF

V gene: TRBV7-2
clone size: -
D gene: -
J gene: TRBJ2-4
CDR3 DNA: TGTGCCAGCAGCTTCTCCAAAAACATTCAGTACTTC
CDR3 protein: CASSFSKNIQYF

V gene: TRBV7-9
clone size: -
D gene: -
J gene: TRBJ1-5
CDR3 DNA: TGTGCCAGCAGCTTACCGAATCAGCCCCAGCATTTT
CDR3 protein: CASSLPNQPQHF

V gene: TRBV7-7
clone size: -
D gene: TRBD1
J gene: TRBJ2-1
CDR3 DNA: TGTGCCAGCAGCGACAGGGGGTCCTACAATGAGCAGTTCTTC
CDR3 protein: CASSDRGSYNEQFF

V gene: TRBV20-1
clone size: -
D gene: -
J gene: TRBJ2-7
CDR3 DNA: TGCAGTGCTAGAGATAGAGAGCAGTACTTC
CDR3 protein: CSARDREQYF

V gene: TRBV7-9
clone size: once
D gene: TRBD1
J gene: TRBJ2-5
CDR3 DNA: TGTTCCAGCAGCTTCCCCGGGACAGGGTTGGAGACCCAGTACTTC
CDR3 protein: CSSSFPGTGLETQYF

V gene: TRBV6-5
clone size: few
D gene: TRBD2
J gene: TRBJ2-2
CDR3 DNA: TGTGCCAGCAGAGCTCGGGGGGCGAACACCGGGGAGCTGTTTTTT
CDR3 protein: CASRARGANTGELFF

V gene: TRBV11-2
clone size: -
D gene: -
J gene: TRBJ1-4
CDR3 DNA: TGTGCCAGCAGCTTAGGCTATAATGAAAAACTGTTTTTT
CDR3 protein: CASSLGYNEKLFF

V gene: TRBV2
clone size: few
D gene: -
J gene: TRBJ1-2
CDR3 DNA: TGTGCCAGCACCCCAACAAGTGTGAATGGCTACACCTTC
CDR3 protein: CASTPTSVNGYTF

V gene: TRBV2
clone size: -
D gene: -
J gene: TRBJ2-7
CDR3 DNA: TGTGCCAGCAGTGAATCGGGGTACGAGCAGTACTTC
CDR3 protein: CASSESGYEQYF

V gene: TRBV6-1
clone size: -
D gene: TRBD1
J gene: TRBJ2-7
CDR3 DNA: TGTGCCAGTACCGGGACAGGGGTCGGCGAGCAGTACTTC
CDR3 protein: CASTGTGVGEQYF

V gene: TRBV2
clone size: -
D gene: -
J gene: TRBJ2-3
CDR3 DNA: TGTGCCAGCAGTGAAATCGGCGGGAGCACAGATACGCAGTATTTT
CDR3 protein: CASSEIGGSTDTQYF

V gene: TRBV10-3
clone size: -
D gene: -
J gene: TRBJ1-2
CDR3 DNA: TGTGCCATCAGTGAATCGGGTTATGGCTACACCTTC
CDR3 protein: CAISESGYGYTF

V gene: TRBV5-1
clone size: -
D gene: TRBD2
J gene: TRBJ2-1
CDR3 DNA: TGCGCCAGTCTTGACGGGGGAGGGAATGAGCAGTTCTTC
CDR3 protein: CASLDGGGNEQFF

V gene: TRBV5-1
clone size: -
D gene: TRBD1
J gene: TRBJ1-1
CDR3 DNA: TGCGCCAGCAGCTTATCCGGGACAGGGAACACTGAAGCTTTCTTT
CDR3 protein: CASSLSGTGNTEAFF

V gene: TRBV28
clone size: -
D gene: -
J gene: TRBJ2-7
CDR3 DNA: TGTGCCAGTACTACTAGCTACGAGCAGTACTTC
CDR3 protein: CASTTSYEQYF

V gene: TRBV27
clone size: -
D gene: -
J gene: TRBJ2-1
CDR3 DNA: TGTGCCAGCAGTCCGCGGACTGAGTACAATGAGCAGTTCTTC
CDR3 protein: CASSPRTEYNEQFF

V gene: TRBV19
clone size: few
D gene: TRBD1
J gene: TRBJ1-2
CDR3 DNA: TGTGCCAGTAGTACCCGACAGGGCGGACGTGGCTACACCTTC
CDR3 protein: CASSTRQGGRGYTF

V gene: TRBV10-1
clone size: -
D gene: -
J gene: TRBJ2-7
CDR3 DNA: TGCGCCAGCAGCCGGGACTTAGGCTCCCTCGAGCAGTACTTC
CDR3 protein: CASSRDLGSLEQYF

V gene: TRBV30
clone size: -
D gene: -
J gene: TRBJ1-3
CDR3 DNA: TGTGCCTGGAGCCGGGACTCCGGGAACGGAAACACCATATATTTT
CDR3 protein: CAWSRDSGNGNTIYF

V gene: TRBV7-2
clone size: -
D gene: -
J gene: TRBJ2-1
CDR3 DNA: TGTGCCAGCAACCAGCATTTGTCGGGAAACAATGAGCAGTTCTTC
CDR3 protein: CASNQHLSGNNEQFF

V gene: TRBV10-1
clone size: -
D gene: TRBD1
J gene: TRBJ2-2
CDR3 DNA: TGCGCCAGCAACACCGGGACAGGGCACACCGGGGAGCTGTTTTTT
CDR3 protein: CASNTGTGHTGELFF